A single count supports the clone carrying this T cell receptor (beta chain). What it binds is not known. Profiling relied on immunoSEQ multiplex PCR, and the TCRdb table lists in-frame clones only, not all of them. Of tens of thousands of clones in the sample, 55% to 85% were seen once. This specimen belongs to a study of vaccination effects on CD4 cells after COVID-19. General observations from the study: There was marked clonal contraction among infection- and vaccine-induced clones late after vaccination.

In the ViraFEST assay, antigen-specific CD4+ clonotypes were identified by expansion after peptide-pool stimulation. The authors isolated CD4+ T cells after around 11 days of culture. BNT162b2 vaccine or mRNA-1273 vaccine was given to participants in two doses. The specimen comprised CD4+ T cells from PBMCs cultured with HCoV-229E spike peptides, sampled after COVID-19 vaccination. The sequence derives from a human donor who received a COVID-19 vaccine.

The CDR3 protein is CASSLRPSGQETQYF. CDR3 nucleotide sequence: TGTGCCAGCAGCTTAAGGCCTAGCGGCCAAGAGACCCAGTACTTC. The V call is TRBV7-2, the J call TRBJ2-5, with 7 bases aligning to TRBD2. Germline values: CDR1 SGHTA, CDR2 FQGNSA. The CDR3 consists of 15 residues. V trimming: 2 bases; J trimming: 1 base; junction bases outside the gene matches: 4.